Below, 14 T cell receptor beta chains from the same sample are listed, as sequenced in a study of PD-L1 blockade in urothelial cancer. Indicated time point: pretreatment peripheral blood. The protocol was immunoSEQ multiplex PCR, while the TCRdb copy is restricted to in-frame clones and leaves out a portion. Of 90,000 or so clones in the sample, around 89% were seen once. Sequences were derived from PBMCs, sampled around atezolizumab (anti-PD-L1) treatment. These receptors were collected from a man between 60 and 75 years old with urothelial cancer.

This chain links TRBV4-3 with TRBJ2-7; no reliable D call. The germline V gene encodes CDR1 LGHNA and CDR2 YSLEER. Trimming shortened V by 0 bases and J by 0 bases, and 9 bases separated the two germline ends. The CDR3 is 15 residues long. The CDR3 loop reads CASSQDLGNSYEQYF. In DNA form, the CDR3 reads TGCGCCAGCAGCCAAGATCTCGGTAACTCCTACGAGCAGTACTTC.

This clone came up once. CDR3 sequence: CASSPHLPGQGTVNIQYF. CDR3 in DNA: TGTGCCAGCAGCCCACACTTACCGGGACAGGGGACGGTAAACATTCAGTACTTC. The rearrangement links TRBV7-2 to TRBJ2-4; TRBD1 agrees at 10 bases. The CDR3 covers 18 residues. Germline CDR1 reads SGHTA; CDR2 reads FQGNSA. Germline trimming cut 5 bases from V and 6 bases from J; bases unmatched to any gene: 16.

The chain employs TRBV5-6 and TRBJ2-3, with 8 bases aligning to TRBD1. The CDR3 consists of 14 residues. Germline V gives CDR1 SGHDT, CDR2 YYEEEE. Trimming at V came to 3 bases and at J to 4 bases, leaving 4 bases not matched to a gene. CDR3 DNA sequence: TGTGCCAGCAGCTGGACAGGGCCCTCAGATACGCAGTATTTT. It yields the protein CASSWTGPSDTQYF.

This clone appeared a single time. The CDR3 nucleotides read TGTGCCAGCACTAAGACTAGCGGGAGCGTGAATGAGCAGTTCTTC. This sequence encodes CASTKTSGSVNEQFF. J is TRBJ2-1 and V is TRBV6-1, with 12 bases lining up with TRBD2. This CDR3 region has 15 residues. The V gene end was trimmed by 7 bases and the J gene end by 7 bases; junction bases not matched to a gene: 8. The germline CDR1 and CDR2 sequences are MNHNS and SASEGT.

The rearrangement uses TRBV19 and TRBJ2-1, with 9 nucleotides matching TRBD1. This CDR3 comprises 14 residues. Germline CDR1 LNHDA, CDR2 SQIVND (reference sequence). Unmatched junction bases numbered 7, after V lost 5 bases and J lost 8 bases. In DNA, the CDR3 is TGTGCCAGTAGTTTACAGGGGGCTAAGGATGAGCAGTTCTTC. This codes for CASSLQGAKDEQFF.

For the CDR3, the DNA is TGTGCCAGCAGTGATGGTCGGGTCTACGAGCAGTACTTC. This sequence encodes CASSDGRVYEQYF. This chain joins TRBV2 and TRBJ2-7; D gene unclear. With 3 bases removed from V and 3 bases from J, the gap between germline ends came to 9 bases. From germline, CDR1 is SNHLY and CDR2 FYNNEI. CDR3 size: 13 residues.

This clone has just a few counts. CDR3 nucleotides: TGTGCCAGCACCGGGGACAGAAGGAACACTGAAGCTTTCTTT. Translated: CASTGDRRNTEAFF. The J gene is TRBJ1-1, the V gene TRBV5-4; 7 nucleotides line up with TRBD1. The CDR3 has 14 residues. V lost 6 bases to trimming and J lost 1 base; unmatched junction nucleotides: 6. From germline, CDR1 is SGHNT and CDR2 YYREEE (reference sequence).

J is TRBJ2-7 and V is TRBV2; unclear D gene. CDR1 is SNHLY and CDR2 is FYNNEI in the germline V gene. The ends were cut back, 7 bases at V and 3 bases at J, with 16 bases in the middle. This CDR3 contains 14 residues. In DNA form, the CDR3 reads TGTGCCAGCACCTTCACTACCAAAGACTACGAGCAGTACTTC. Protein sequence: CASTFTTKDYEQYF. Together with reference TRBV2 and TRBJ2-7, the CDR3 gives the full variable domain: EPEVTQTPSHQVTQMGQEVILRCVPISNHLYFYWYRQILGQKVEFLVSFYNNEISEKSEIFDDQFSVERPDGSNFTLKIRSTKLEDSAMYFCASTFTTKDYEQYFGPGTRLTVT.

This chain connects TRBV6-4 to TRBJ2-2; D is possibly TRBD2 (5 bases). Germline CDR1 and CDR2: MRHNA and SNTAGT. CDR3 length equals 15 residues. The V end was cut by 4 bases, the J end by 4 bases, with 13 bases between. The CDR3 here is CASSAFSSITGELFF. The DNA for the CDR3 is TGTGCCAGCAGTGCCTTCTCTAGCATCACCGGGGAGCTGTTTTTT.

This chain connects TRBV9 to TRBJ2-3, with 8 bases aligning to TRBD1. Germline V gene sequence: CDR1 SGDLS, CDR2 YYNGEE. The trim removed 2 bases at V and 5 bases at J, leaving 1 base unmatched. CDR3 length: 13 residues. The DNA of the CDR3 is TGTGCCAGCAGCGTGGACAGGGAAGATACGCAGTATTTT. It codes for CASSVDREDTQYF.

The chain couples TRBV7-2 to TRBJ2-7, with 9 bases that match TRBD1. Germline V gives CDR1 SGHTA, CDR2 FQGNSA. After removal of 4 bases from V and 10 bases from J, the junction contained 8 bases not matched to a gene. The CDR3 is 13 amino acids. DNA for the CDR3: TGTGCCAGCAGCTGGAGACAGGGGGGTGACCAGTACTTC. This translates into CASSWRQGGDQYF. Looking up the rest from reference TRBV7-2 and TRBJ2-7 gives the full variable domain: GAGVSQSPSNKVTEKGKDVELRCDPISGHTALYWYRQSLGQGLEFLIYFQGNSAPDKSGLPSDRFSAERTGGSVSTLTIQRTQQEDSAVYLCASSWRQGGDQYFGPGTRLTVT.

The rearrangement uses TRBV28 and TRBJ1-3; D gene unclear. The ends were cut back, 1 base at V and 0 bases at J, with 10 bases in the middle. CDR1 MDHEN and CDR2 SYDVKM come from the germline V gene. The CDR3 is 16 residues long. The CDR3 nucleotides read TGTGCCAGCAGTTTATCACAGTCAGTCTCTGGAAACACCATATATTTT. This sequence encodes CASSLSQSVSGNTIYF.

In its sample, this clone was seen a few times. This chain connects TRBV2 to TRBJ2-7, with 8 bases identical to TRBD1. Per germline, CDR1 SNHLY and CDR2 FYNNEI. With V trimmed by 3 bases and J by 4 bases, 5 bases remained unmatched. This CDR3 is built from 14 residues. CDR3 loop: CASSERTGLYEQYF. CDR3 coding DNA: TGTGCCAGCAGTGAGAGGACAGGGTTATACGAGCAGTACTTC.

V usage is TRBV30 and J usage is TRBJ1-1; 7 bases line up with TRBD1. This CDR3 contains 13 residues. Germline-derived CDR1 and CDR2 are GTSNPN and SVGIG (reference sequence). The V segment lost 1 base and the J segment 8 bases; nucleotides outside the gene matches: 7. Here the CDR3 reads CAWSEMDRSEAFF. The CDR3 DNA reads as TGTGCCTGGAGTGAGATGGACAGGAGCGAAGCTTTCTTT. Looking up the rest from reference TRBV30 and TRBJ1-1 gives the full variable domain: SQTIHQWPATLVQPVGSPLSLECTVEGTSNPNLYWYRQAAGRGLQLLFYSVGIGQISSEVPQNLSASRPQDRQFILSSKKLLLSDSGFYLCAWSEMDRSEAFFGQGTRLTVV.